Listed here is a single T cell receptor (beta chain). Antigen: not known. The data were obtained in a study of cytomegalovirus exposure and HLA in healthy donors. The method was immunoSEQ multiplex PCR; TCRdb's version includes in-frame clones alone and lacks a portion of them. The sample includes fewer than 200,000 clones, approximately 87% of them seen just once. V was pared by 4 bases and J by 0 bases, with 0 bases of the junction left unmatched. CDR3 length: 13 amino acids. The germline V gene encodes CDR1 LNHNV and CDR2 YYDKDF (reference sequence). Study results and limitations: One later analysis, an examination of the 120 validation repertoires, found that first-cohort TCR clusters tended to co-occur in them. According to the study, roughly 160 TCR beta chains were cytomegalovirus-associated.

The sequence was collected from a woman aged 30 to 39 in good health and CMV-seronegative. The sequenced sample consisted of PBMCs. The chain joins TRBV15 to TRBJ2-7; 7 bases are shared with TRBD1. The CDR3, as DNA: TGTGCCACCAGCAACAGGGGCTCCTACGAGCAGTACTTC. This encodes CATSNRGSYEQYF.